This T cell receptor (beta chain) emerged from a study of Tregs in tolerant kidney transplant recipients (dated by TCRdb to the late 2010s). Study-level background: Before combined kidney and bone marrow transplantation, this study identified donor-specific regulatory T cells using TCRbeta sequencing and then followed those same cells after transplant. Several methods of expanding Tregs specific for an allogeneic donor were compared by TCRbeta repertoire sequencing in a few healthy controls. Study-wide conclusions, independent of this receptor: Biological reproducibility was not directly assessed, although technical replication error appeared to be minimal. The study was limited by small patient numbers, and the findings need validation in larger populations and under other immunosuppression protocols. Expanding Tregs with activated donor B cells appeared to identify the most biologically relevant and donor-specific TCRbeta repertoire.

Notes on this clone: Its antigen remains unidentified. The record has no base qualities; no much larger clone is one base away.

Thawed PBMCs were FACS-sorted into unstimulated Tregs (CD4+CD25+CD127-), CD4+ non-Tregs (CD4+CD25-), CD4 cells and CD8 cells. Healthy control blood was obtained either as purchased buffy coats or from healthy volunteers. Healthy control blood was separated into PBMCs by Ficoll density gradient and cryopreserved, and patient PBMCs were collected both before and after transplant. For TCRbeta CDR3 sequencing, genomic DNA from the sorted cells was extracted using the QIAGEN DNeasy Blood and Tissue Kit. High-throughput TCRbeta CDR3 sequencing was carried out commercially through immunoSEQ, with PCR amplification with bias correction and internal controls included. The authors processed their data as follows. Unique productive TCRbeta sequences were defined by CDR3 nucleotide sequence where primers matched, and otherwise by CDR3 amino acid sequence together with Vbeta and Jbeta genes. To correct sorting error, sequences shared between sorted populations at a frequency ratio of 2:1 or less were removed; the rest were assigned to the higher population. Sequences were defined as donor-reactive when expanded at least 5-fold in CFSE-low cells versus unstimulated cells and present at a frequency of at least 0.01% in CFSE-low cells. Jensen-Shannon divergence, calculated on the top 100 TCRbeta sequences ranked by frequency, was used to quantify repertoire divergence. When a sample had multiple sequencing runs, each run was corrected for sorting error separately and the runs were then pooled. Sourced from immuneACCESS, this table was stored by TCRdb with only in-frame sequences that have V and J called. A share of the clones is absent; for the studies checked, an unresolved V gene accounts for under half, and the remainder has no known explanation. V and J calls plus clone size are reproduced from that table; the DNA served to infer D and trimming. The sample yields about 240,000 clones; around 81% were counted once. The biggest ten clones account for less than 0.75% of the sample.

V is clipped by 6 bases and J by 6 bases, and the sequence between their germline boundaries is 16 bases long. Based on the germline V gene (reference sequence), the CDR1 and CDR2 sequences are WNHNN and SYGVQD. CDR3 length: 14 amino acids, cysteine to phenylalanine. CDR3 DNA is the only sequence kept; it has 42 bases, read in frame from the first base. The receptor was derived from a human donor in good health. Sequenced material: CD4+ T cells from blood. The chain was built from TRBV10-1 and TRBJ2-3; no D gene call is confident. The CDR3 corresponds to CASRTGPASDTQYF. The nucleotides read TGCGCCAGCAGAACCGGGCCCGCCTCCGATACGCAGTATTTT.